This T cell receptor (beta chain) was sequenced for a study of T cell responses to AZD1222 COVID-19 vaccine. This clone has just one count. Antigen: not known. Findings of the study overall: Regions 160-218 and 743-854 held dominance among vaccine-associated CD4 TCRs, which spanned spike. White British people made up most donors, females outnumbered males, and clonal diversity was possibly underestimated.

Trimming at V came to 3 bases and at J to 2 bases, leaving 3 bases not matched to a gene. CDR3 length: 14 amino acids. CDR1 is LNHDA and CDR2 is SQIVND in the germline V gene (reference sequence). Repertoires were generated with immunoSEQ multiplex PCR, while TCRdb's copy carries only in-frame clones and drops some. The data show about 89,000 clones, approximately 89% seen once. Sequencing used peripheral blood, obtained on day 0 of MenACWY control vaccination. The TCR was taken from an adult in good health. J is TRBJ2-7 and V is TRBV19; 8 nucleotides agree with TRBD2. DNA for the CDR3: TGTGCCAGTAGTATTGTCGGGGGGGCCTACGAGCAGTACTTC. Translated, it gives CASSIVGGAYEQYF. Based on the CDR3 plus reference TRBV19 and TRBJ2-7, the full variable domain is DGGITQSPKYLFRKEGQNVTLSCEQNLNHDAMYWYRQDPGQGLRLIYYSQIVNDFQKGDIAEGYSVSREKKESFPLTVTSAQKNPTAFYLCASSIVGGAYEQYFGPGTRLTVT.